A single sample gave rise to the 25 T cell receptor beta chains below, sequenced in a study of blood T cell repertoires in COVID-19. The repertoire was sequenced with immunoSEQ multiplex PCR; TCRdb's copy has only in-frame clones and lacks some. The repertoire holds 300,000 to 350,000 clones, with nearly 90% as singletons. The sequenced material came from PBMCs or T cells enriched from blood (not recorded which). These receptors all come from a young woman with acute COVID-19.

The rearrangement joins TRBV28 to TRBJ1-2; 7 bases agree with TRBD1. Looked up from germline, CDR1 is MDHEN and CDR2 is SYDVKM. Trimming at V came to 5 bases and at J to 8 bases, leaving 14 bases not matched to a gene. This CDR3 comprises 15 residues. The CDR3 sequence: CASSPGDRVVKGYTF. In nucleotides, the CDR3 is TGTGCCAGCAGTCCGGGAGACAGGGTAGTAAAAGGCTACACCTTC.

The chain combines TRBV10-3 with TRBJ2-3; 11 positions match TRBD2. Germline lookup yields CDR1 ENHRY and CDR2 SYGVKD. Trimming at V came to 3 bases and at J to 1 base, leaving 6 bases not matched to a gene. The CDR3 has 17 amino acids. CDR3 residues: CAISDSSGRTGTDTQYF. The CDR3 DNA reads as TGTGCCATCAGTGACTCTAGCGGGAGGACGGGCACAGATACGCAGTATTTT.

The V gene is TRBV11-2, the J gene TRBJ2-3; unclear D gene. Trimming removed 5 bases at V and 15 bases at J, with 15 bases between. Germline V gene lookup returns CDR1 SGHAT and CDR2 FQNNGV. The CDR3 covers 11 residues. In nucleotides, the CDR3 is TGTGCCAGCAGCCCCTTTACGACACCCTATTTT. Translation gives CASSPFTTPYF.

The V gene is TRBV5-6, the J gene TRBJ1-5, with D possibly matching TRBD1 (5 bases). Per the germline V gene, CDR1 is SGHDT and CDR2 is YYEEEE. V was cut by 2 bases and J by 0 bases, with 6 bases left in between. CDR3 length: 14 residues. The DNA of the CDR3 is TGTGCCAGCAGCTTCAGGGATAGCAATCAGCCCCAGCATTTT. Amino acids: CASSFRDSNQPQHF.

The V and J genes are TRBV7-9 and TRBJ1-5, with TRBD1 as a possible D gene (5 bases). The CDR3 is 15 amino acids. Germline V gene sequence: CDR1 SEHNR, CDR2 FQNEAQ (reference sequence). Trimming took 1 base from V and 3 from J, leaving 10 bases between them. Here the CDR3 DNA reads TGTGCCAGCAGCTTAGGCTTAGGGGACAATCAGCCCCAGCATTTT. It yields the protein CASSLGLGDNQPQHF.

The chain links TRBV19 to TRBJ1-3; TRBD1 agrees at 7 bases. V was clipped by 6 bases and J by 2 bases; unmatched bases: 13. Germline CDR1 LNHDA, CDR2 SQIVND (reference sequence). CDR3 length equals 17 residues. The DNA of the CDR3 is TGTGCCAGTAGGAATTTCGAACAAACAGGGGCTGGAAACACCATATATTTT. It is translated as CASRNFEQTGAGNTIYF. Together with reference TRBV19 and TRBJ1-3, the CDR3 gives the full variable domain: DGGITQSPKYLFRKEGQNVTLSCEQNLNHDAMYWYRQDPGQGLRLIYYSQIVNDFQKGDIAEGYSVSREKKESFPLTVTSAQKNPTAFYLCASRNFEQTGAGNTIYFGEGSWLTVV.

This sequence joins TRBV5-5 and TRBJ2-3; perhaps TRBD2 as D (6 bases). Germline V lookup: CDR1 SGHKS, CDR2 YYEKEE (reference sequence). The CDR3 consists of 14 residues. Trimming took 4 bases from V and 6 from J, leaving 15 bases between them. The CDR3: CASSPPPGVDTQYF. The CDR3 DNA sequence: TGTGCCAGCAGCCCCCCGCCGGGAGTTGATACGCAGTATTTT. The entire variable domain, with the rest obtained from reference TRBV5-5 and TRBJ2-3, is as follows: DAGVTQSPTHLIKTRGQQVTLRCSPISGHKSVSWYQQVLGQGPQFIFQYYEKEERGRGNFPDRFSARQFPNYSSELNVNALLLGDSALYLCASSPPPGVDTQYFGPGTRLTVL.

The chain has TRBV6-5 and TRBJ1-2; 7 positions match TRBD1. This CDR3 has 14 residues. Germline V gene data show CDR1 as MNHEY and CDR2 as SVGAGI. V lost 6 bases to trimming and J lost 6 bases; unmatched junction nucleotides: 10. CDR3 sequence reads: CASRRNAQGDGYTF. CDR3 bases: TGTGCCAGCAGGCGTAACGCCCAGGGGGATGGCTACACCTTC.

This chain uses TRBV5-1 with TRBJ2-1; D ambiguous. CDR1 and CDR2 (germline): SGHRS, YFSETQ. With 7 bases removed from V and 0 bases from J, the gap between germline ends came to 8 bases. This CDR3 contains 13 residues. In DNA form, the CDR3 reads TGCGCCAGCCATGCGAGCTCCTACAATGAGCAGTTCTTC. This codes for CASHASSYNEQFF.

The chain uses TRBV27 and TRBJ1-2; 7 nucleotides line up with TRBD1. The CDR3 sequence is 15 residues long. With V trimmed by 4 bases and J by 1 base, 6 bases remained unmatched. Germline values: CDR1 MNHEY, CDR2 SMNVEV (reference sequence). CDR3 sequence: CASSSTGALNYGYTF. DNA of the CDR3: TGTGCCAGCAGTTCTACAGGGGCGCTTAACTATGGCTACACCTTC.

The genes are TRBV28 and TRBJ2-7; 7 bases match TRBD2. CDR3 length: 14 amino acids. CDR1 MDHEN and CDR2 SYDVKM come from the germline V gene. V was pared by 6 bases and J by 3 bases, with 8 bases of the junction left unmatched. The CDR3 sequence is CASRKAGTNYEQYF. DNA for the CDR3: TGTGCCAGCAGAAAAGCCGGGACTAACTACGAGCAGTACTTC.

This chain uses TRBV4-2 with TRBJ1-2; D possibly corresponds to TRBD1 (5 bases). The CDR3 covers 17 residues. Germline-derived CDR1 and CDR2 are LGHNA and YNFKEQ. With 4 bases removed from V and 0 bases from J, the gap between germline ends came to 18 bases. CDR3 region: CASSRLGGAQANYGYTF. DNA for the CDR3: TGTGCCAGCAGCCGGCTAGGTGGGGCGCAGGCTAACTATGGCTACACCTTC.

This clone has just one count. An end of the junction differs from the germline gene, which may be a read error. The chain joins TRBV28 to TRBJ2-7, with 7 bases aligning to TRBD1. The CDR3 sequence is 9 residues long. Germline V gene lookup returns CDR1 MDHEN and CDR2 SYDVKM. The chain's CDR3 is CARIRTGLF. CDR3 nucleotides: TGTGCCAGGATAAGGACAGGCCTCTTC.

This chain joins TRBV29-1 and TRBJ1-1; the match to TRBD1 covers 7 bases. Germline V gives CDR1 SQVTM, CDR2 ANQGSEA. This CDR3 region has 15 residues. V shed 6 bases and J 1 base; nucleotides not matched to a gene: 11. The CDR3: CSVAVLQGRNTEAFF. CDR3 nucleotide sequence: TGCAGCGTCGCCGTACTACAGGGGAGGAACACTGAAGCTTTCTTT. The full variable domain, rest sourced from reference TRBV29-1 and TRBJ1-1, is SAVISQKPSRDICQRGTSLTIQCQVDSQVTMMFWYRQQPGQSLTLIATANQGSEATYESGFVIDKFPISRPNLTFSTLTVSNMSPEDSSIYLCSVAVLQGRNTEAFFGQGTRLTVV.

The chain joins TRBV6-5 to TRBJ2-5; maybe TRBD2 (6 bases). CDR1 and CDR2 from the germline V gene are MNHEY and SVGAGI. The CDR3 has 11 residues. Trimming removed 2 bases at V and 13 bases at J, with 11 bases between. The CDR3 region has the DNA TGTGCCAGCAGTTACGGCGGGAAACGGTACTTC. It yields the protein CASSYGGKRYF.

The chain employs TRBV29-1 and TRBJ1-2; a weak D match, TRBD1 (5 bases). CDR1 and CDR2 from the germline V gene are SQVTM and ANQGSEA. The CDR3 runs 12 residues. Trimming took 7 bases from V and 7 from J, leaving 16 bases between them. CDR3 DNA sequence: TGCAGCGGACAGAGCCTCCGCGGTGGCTACACCTTC. Translated, it gives CSGQSLRGGYTF.

The V gene is TRBV24-1, the J gene TRBJ2-7, with D possibly TRBD2 on 5 matching bases. Germline-derived CDR1 and CDR2 are KGHDR and SFDVKD. CDR3 size: 17 residues. V was shortened by 7 bases and J by 3 bases, with 24 bases between the two germline ends. CDR3 in DNA: TGTGCCACCAGCCCTGGAGAGGGTTACATTCGAGGCTACGAGCAGTACTTC. Its translation: CATSPGEGYIRGYEQYF.

The V call is TRBV28, the J call TRBJ2-1; D might be TRBD2 (5 bases). This CDR3 has 14 residues. Trimming removed 7 bases at V and 8 bases at J, with 18 bases between. Germline values: CDR1 MDHEN, CDR2 SYDVKM. Here the CDR3 reads CASNLGRVGDEQFF. CDR3 sequence (DNA): TGTGCCAGCAACTTAGGGCGGGTCGGAGATGAGCAGTTCTTC. The full variable domain, in which reference TRBV28 and TRBJ2-1 provide the parts outside the CDR3, is DVKVTQSSRYLVKRTGEKVFLECVQDMDHENMFWYRQDPGLGLRLIYFSYDVKMKEKGDIPEGYSVSREKKERFSLILESASTNQTSMYLCASNLGRVGDEQFFGPGTRLTVL.

The chain is built from TRBV24-1 and TRBJ1-2; TRBD1 matches at 8 bases. The ends lost 5 bases at V and 4 bases at J; junction bases unmatched: 8. Per germline, CDR1 KGHDR and CDR2 SFDVKD. CDR3 length equals 15 residues. CDR3 DNA: TGTGCCACCAGTGTCAGGACAGGGAAGAGCTATGGCTACACCTTC. It specifies CATSVRTGKSYGYTF.

This clone turned up a few times. The gene calls are TRBV5-1 and TRBJ1-1; possibly TRBD1 for D (6 bases). CDR1 SGHRS and CDR2 YFSETQ come from the germline V gene. Trimming pared 4 bases from V and 5 bases from J, leaving 9 bases between. CDR3 length equals 12 residues. CDR3 in DNA: TGCGCCAGCAGCCGGACAGAGACTGAAGCTTTCTTT. This encodes CASSRTETEAFF. The whole variable domain, remainder taken from reference TRBV5-1 and TRBJ1-1, is KAGVTQTPRYLIKTRGQQVTLSCSPISGHRSVSWYQQTPGQGLQFLFEYFSETQRNKGNFPGRFSGRQFSNSRSEMNVSTLELGDSALYLCASSRTETEAFFGQGTRLTVV.

The V and J genes are TRBV28 and TRBJ1-1, with TRBD1 as a possible D gene (5 bases). Germline CDR1 is MDHEN and CDR2 is SYDVKM. Trimming cost V 6 bases and J 1 base, with 12 bases left between them. This CDR3 comprises 14 residues. CDR3 coding DNA: TGTGCCAGCAGGGGGGGAGGAAGGAACACTGAAGCTTTCTTT. This translates into CASRGGGRNTEAFF.

The table lists this clone with a count of one. Here the CDR3 reads CSAGQDNEQFF. The CDR3 nucleotides are TGCAGCGCAGGACAGGACAATGAGCAGTTCTTC. The chain has TRBV29-1 and TRBJ2-1; 7 bases map to TRBD1. The CDR3 consists of 11 residues. J lost 5 bases, V lost 7 bases, and 2 bases had no gene match. CDR1 and CDR2 (germline): SQVTM, ANQGSEA.

V gene TRBV25-1 combines with J gene TRBJ1-5; D not certain. With 4 bases removed from V and 4 bases from J, the gap between germline ends came to 8 bases. Germline CDR1 and CDR2: MGHDK and SYGVNS. CDR3 length: 13 residues. CDR3 in DNA: TGTGCCAGCAGTGGAGGGCTGAATCAGCCCCAGCATTTT. Its protein is CASSGGLNQPQHF.

The J gene is TRBJ2-1, the V gene TRBV6-6, with 8 bases aligning to TRBD1. Trimming took 0 bases from V and 8 from J; bases not matched to a gene: 9. Looked up from germline, CDR1 is MNHNY and CDR2 is SVGAGI (reference sequence). There are 16 residues in the CDR3. CDR3 in DNA: TGTGCCAGCAGTTACTCGGTCCGGACAGGGATCGATGAGCAGTTCTTC. Encoded protein: CASSYSVRTGIDEQFF.

This clone appeared once. The genes are TRBV11-2 and TRBJ2-5, with a weak D call TRBD2 (5 bases). V was cut by 2 bases and J by 2 bases, with 12 bases left in between. The germline CDR1 and CDR2 sequences are SGHAT and FQNNGV. This CDR3 has 15 residues. The CDR3 region has the DNA TGTGCCAGCAGCTTACGAGGGAACCGACAAGAGACCCAGTACTTC. This sequence encodes CASSLRGNRQETQYF.